Presented here are 16 T cell receptor beta chains from one specimen sequenced in a study of blood T cell repertoires in COVID-19. TCRdb's copy holds only in-frame clones and misses some; the assay was immunoSEQ multiplex PCR. The repertoire holds more than 300,000 clones, with roughly nine tenths as singletons. The sample was peripheral blood. All receptors come from a woman in her twenties or thirties with COVID-19, enrolled during active disease.

This rearrangement joins TRBV7-9 to TRBJ1-1; D is uncertain. The germline V gene has CDR1 SEHNR and CDR2 FQNEAQ (reference sequence). The CDR3 covers 12 residues. V shed 3 bases and J shed 6 bases, with 8 bases lying between them. CDR3 in DNA: TGTGCCAGCAGCTTCCACGGTTCTGAAGCTTTCTTT. Residues: CASSFHGSEAFF.

This clone was detected a few times. V is TRBV19 and J is TRBJ1-2, with TRBD1 identical over 11 bases. The J segment lost 7 bases and the V segment lost 3 bases, leaving 4 bases of the junction unmatched. The germline CDR1 and CDR2 sequences are LNHDA and SQIVND (reference sequence). This CDR3 region has 14 residues. CDR3 residues: CASSIPGQGGGYTF. Here the CDR3 DNA reads TGTGCCAGTAGTATCCCGGGACAGGGGGGTGGCTACACCTTC.

The chain uses TRBV5-8 and TRBJ2-5, with 11 nucleotides matching TRBD2. From germline, CDR1 is SGHTS and CDR2 YDEGEE. This CDR3 comprises 16 residues. Trimming at V came to 2 bases and at J to 6 bases, leaving 9 bases not matched to a gene. CDR3 region: CASSFLAGGSRKTQYF. In nucleotides, the CDR3 is TGTGCCAGCAGCTTTTTAGCGGGGGGGTCAAGGAAGACCCAGTACTTC.

V usage is TRBV18 and J usage is TRBJ1-3, with D possibly matching TRBD1 (6 bases). V gave up 3 bases and J gave up 2 bases, with 14 bases separating them. Germline assignment: CDR1 KGHSH and CDR2 LQKENI. This CDR3 spans 16 amino acids. Here the CDR3 reads CASSPRSQGAGNTIYF. CDR3 in DNA: TGTGCCAGCTCACCTCGCTCACAGGGCGCTGGAAACACCATATATTTT.

The chain joins TRBV12-3 or TRBV12-4 to TRBJ1-1, with unresolved D. CDR3 length: 13 amino acids. With 2 bases removed from V and 2 bases from J, the gap between germline ends came to 6 bases. This CDR3 reads CASSLWHNTEAFF. The CDR3 nucleotides read TGTGCCAGCAGTTTATGGCATAACACTGAAGCTTTCTTT.

This clone was seen just once. This sequence joins TRBV29-1 and TRBJ2-7; 10 bases map to TRBD1. Germline-derived CDR1 and CDR2 are SQVTM and ANQGSEA. Trimming at V came to 0 bases and at J to 4 bases, leaving 3 bases not matched to a gene. The CDR3 covers 14 residues. The CDR3 is CSVEDRQGAYEQYF. The CDR3 DNA reads as TGCAGCGTTGAAGATAGACAGGGGGCTTACGAGCAGTACTTC.

V usage is TRBV4-2 and J usage is TRBJ1-4; TRBD1 aligns across 9 bases. The CDR3 is 16 amino acids. Germline V gene data show CDR1 as LGHNA and CDR2 as YNFKEQ. The J segment lost 7 bases and the V segment lost 0 bases, leaving 6 bases of the junction unmatched. CDR3 nucleotides: TGTGCCAGCAGCCAAGAAGCGGGACAGGGCGGTGAAAAACTGTTTTTT. This sequence encodes CASSQEAGQGGEKLFF.

The V gene is TRBV3-1 (or the pseudogene TRBV3-2), the J gene TRBJ2-3; 7 nucleotides align to TRBD1. The CDR3 is 14 amino acids. The J segment lost 4 bases and the V segment lost 6 bases, leaving 7 bases of the junction unmatched. The V gene's germline CDR1 is LGHDT and CDR2 YNNKEL (reference sequence). The CDR3 loop reads CASRETGLADTQYF. The DNA of the CDR3 is TGTGCCAGCAGGGAGACAGGGTTAGCAGATACGCAGTATTTT.

CDR3 region: CASSRTGYGVNTIYF. CDR3 nucleotides: TGTGCCAGCAGCCGGACAGGGTATGGCGTAAACACCATATATTTT. The chain links TRBV5-6 to TRBJ1-3; TRBD1 aligns across 8 bases. CDR1 and CDR2 (germline): SGHDT, YYEEEE. Trimming removed 4 bases from V and 6 bases from J; junction bases left unmatched: 9. CDR3 length: 15 residues. Supplemented by reference TRBV5-6 and TRBJ1-3, the full variable domain reads DAGVTQSPTHLIKTRGQQVTLRCSPKSGHDTVSWYQQALGQGPQFIFQYYEEEERQRGNFPDRFSGHQFPNYSSELNVNALLLGDSALYLCASSRTGYGVNTIYFGEGSWLTVV.

The CDR3 coding sequence is TGTGCCAGCAGTTTATTACTAGCCAAAAACATTCAGTACTTC. It yields the protein CASSLLLAKNIQYF. The chain is built from TRBV28 and TRBJ2-4, with D unclear. Trimming left V 1 base short and J 0 bases short, with 4 bases between. Germline CDR1 and CDR2: MDHEN and SYDVKM. CDR3 length: 14 residues.

This rearrangement joins TRBV9 to TRBJ2-2; 8 positions agree with TRBD2. Germline assignment: CDR1 SGDLS and CDR2 YYNGEE. V was pared by 4 bases and J by 5 bases, with 7 bases of the junction left unmatched. The CDR3 totals 15 residues. In DNA form, the CDR3 reads TGTGCCAGCAGCTTTCGACTAGCGCAAACCGGGGAGCTGTTTTTT. Protein: CASSFRLAQTGELFF.

The chain has TRBV12-5 and TRBJ1-3, with 9 bases matching TRBD1. Trimming cost V 1 base and J 0 bases; bases outside gene matches: 4. This CDR3 has 17 amino acids. CDR1 is LGHNT, CDR2 FRNRAP, per germline. The CDR3 DNA reads TGTGCTAGTGGTTTGGCAACAGGGGGCGGCTCTGGAAACACCATATATTTT. It specifies CASGLATGGGSGNTIYF.

J is TRBJ1-2 and V is TRBV13, with 8 nucleotides matching TRBD1. The V and J ends lost 5 bases and 4 bases, in that order; junction bases with no gene match: 9. The CDR3 is 15 residues long. The germline V gene encodes CDR1 PRHDT and CDR2 FYEKMQ (reference sequence). The CDR3 DNA sequence: TGTGCCAGCAGCACAAACACCGGGACAGGCTATGGCTACACCTTC. Its translation is CASSTNTGTGYGYTF.

V usage is TRBV6-1 and J usage is TRBJ1-2, with 7 nucleotides matching TRBD1. From germline, CDR1 is MNHNS and CDR2 SASEGT. Trimming removed 1 base from V and 4 bases from J; junction bases left unmatched: 6. The CDR3 has 15 residues. The CDR3 reads CASSEEGGLGYGYTF. The CDR3 nucleotides read TGTGCCAGCAGTGAAGAAGGGGGCTTGGGCTATGGCTACACCTTC.

The V gene is TRBV5-1, the J gene TRBJ1-1; no firm D call. Germline lookup yields CDR1 SGHRS and CDR2 YFSETQ. V was pared by 0 bases and J by 5 bases, with 20 bases between. This CDR3 has 17 amino acids. The CDR3, as DNA: TGCGCCAGCAGCTTGGACACCGGTAGGCAGGCCAGAACTGAAGCTTTCTTT. Residues: CASSLDTGRQARTEAFF.

This sequence joins TRBV5-6 and TRBJ1-6; D may be TRBD1 (6 bases). CDR1 and CDR2 from the germline V gene are SGHDT and YYEEEE. CDR3 length: 13 amino acids. With 3 bases removed from V and 5 bases from J, the gap between germline ends came to 6 bases. CDR3 protein: CASSWTDNSPLHF. CDR3 sequence (DNA): TGTGCCAGCAGCTGGACAGATAATTCACCCCTCCACTTT.